This is a list of T cell receptor beta chains from one sample in a study of shared clonotypes between healthy human individuals. Sequenced by immunoSEQ multiplex PCR; TCRdb stores in-frame clones only, minus some. The sample lists about 980,000 clones; 60% to 85% were seen once. Material: memory CD4+ T cells sorted from blood. The receptor set was obtained from a man younger than 30 in good health. CDR3s include the opening cysteine and the closing phenylalanine or tryptophan. D genes are given only for firm matches. Size is stated for part of the rows, as once, few or many counts, or as a class when the clone is expanded.

j_gene: TRBJ2-3
v_gene: TRBV5-4
d_gene: TRBD1
abundance: NA
CDR3aa: CASSSAGTGGFGDTQYF
CDR3nt: TGTGCCAGCAGCAGCGCCGGGACAGGGGGTTTCGGGGATACGCAGTATTTT

j_gene: TRBJ1-2
v_gene: TRBV6-6
d_gene: NA
abundance: few
CDR3aa: CASSSNRRTGYTF
CDR3nt: TGTGCCAGCAGTTCCAACCGGAGAACGGGCTACACCTTC

j_gene: TRBJ2-1
v_gene: TRBV7-3
d_gene: NA
abundance: NA
CDR3aa: CASSEQETNEQFF
CDR3nt: TGTGCCAGCAGCGAACAGGAGACCAATGAGCAGTTCTTC

j_gene: TRBJ1-4
v_gene: TRBV5-4
d_gene: NA
abundance: few
CDR3aa: CASSLPKEKLFF
CDR3nt: TGTGCCAGCAGCTTGCCCAAGGAAAAACTGTTTTTT

j_gene: TRBJ2-7
v_gene: TRBV28
d_gene: NA
abundance: once
CDR3aa: CASSSGQSSYEQYF
CDR3nt: TGTGCCAGCAGTTCCGGACAGTCCTCCTACGAGCAGTACTTC

j_gene: TRBJ2-5
v_gene: TRBV2
d_gene: NA
abundance: NA
CDR3aa: CASSAGRGEETQYF
CDR3nt: TGTGCCAGCAGTGCGGGGCGGGGAGAAGAGACCCAGTACTTC

j_gene: TRBJ1-1
v_gene: TRBV5-5
d_gene: NA
abundance: few
CDR3aa: CASRYFGDSTEAFF
CDR3nt: TGTGCCAGCCGTTATTTTGGGGACTCCACTGAAGCTTTCTTT

j_gene: TRBJ2-7
v_gene: TRBV5-1
d_gene: TRBD1
abundance: few
CDR3aa: CASSASDREDEQYF
CDR3nt: TGCGCCAGCAGCGCGTCGGACAGGGAGGACGAGCAGTACTTC

j_gene: TRBJ1-2
v_gene: TRBV18
d_gene: NA
abundance: NA
CDR3aa: CASSPNTDGYTF
CDR3nt: TGTGCCAGCTCACCCAATACGGATGGCTACACCTTC

j_gene: TRBJ2-1
v_gene: TRBV15
d_gene: TRBD2
abundance: many
CDR3aa: CATSRDSGARNNEQFF
CDR3nt: TGTGCCACCAGCAGAGATAGCGGGGCCAGAAACAATGAGCAGTTCTTC

j_gene: TRBJ2-7
v_gene: TRBV6-6
d_gene: NA
abundance: many
CDR3aa: CASNRGASYEQYF
CDR3nt: TGTGCCAGCAACCGGGGGGCGAGCTACGAGCAGTACTTC

j_gene: TRBJ2-1
v_gene: TRBV5-1
d_gene: TRBD1
abundance: NA
CDR3aa: CASSWAGTGGNEQFF
CDR3nt: TGCGCCAGCAGCTGGGCCGGGACAGGGGGCAATGAGCAGTTCTTC

j_gene: TRBJ2-6
v_gene: TRBV11-1
d_gene: NA
abundance: NA
CDR3aa: CASSSGRLSGANVLTF
CDR3nt: TGTGCCAGCAGCTCTGGCCGGTTGTCTGGGGCCAACGTCCTGACTTTC

j_gene: TRBJ2-7
v_gene: TRBV19
d_gene: TRBD1
abundance: once
CDR3aa: CASSINRGYEQYF
CDR3nt: TGTGCCAGTAGTATCAACAGGGGGTACGAGCAGTACTTC

j_gene: TRBJ2-2
v_gene: TRBV18
d_gene: TRBD1
abundance: NA
CDR3aa: CASSRQGAAANTGELFF
CDR3nt: TGTGCCAGCTCCCGACAGGGGGCAGCTGCGAACACCGGGGAGCTGTTTTTT

j_gene: TRBJ1-2
v_gene: TRBV11-2
d_gene: NA
abundance: NA
CDR3aa: CASTLGPGNYGYTF
CDR3nt: TGTGCCAGCACCCTTGGACCGGGAAACTATGGCTACACCTTC

j_gene: TRBJ2-1
v_gene: TRBV10-3
d_gene: NA
abundance: NA
CDR3aa: CAISDGGGPYNEQFF
CDR3nt: TGTGCCATCAGTGATGGCGGGGGCCCCTACAATGAGCAGTTCTTC

j_gene: TRBJ1-2
v_gene: TRBV5-6
d_gene: NA
abundance: NA
CDR3aa: CASSPRGPAYGYTF
CDR3nt: TGTGCCAGCAGCCCGCGGGGCCCCGCCTATGGCTACACCTTC

j_gene: TRBJ2-3
v_gene: TRBV7-3
d_gene: NA
abundance: few
CDR3aa: CASSLGQITDTQYF
CDR3nt: TGTGCCAGCAGCTTAGGGCAGATCACAGATACGCAGTATTTT

j_gene: TRBJ2-3
v_gene: TRBV9
d_gene: TRBD1
abundance: NA
CDR3aa: CASSAYRGPRADTQYF
CDR3nt: TGTGCCAGCAGCGCCTACAGGGGGCCTAGGGCAGATACGCAGTATTTT

j_gene: TRBJ2-3
v_gene: TRBV11-2
d_gene: TRBD2
abundance: NA
CDR3aa: CASSPTSGTDTQYF
CDR3nt: TGTGCCAGCAGCCCAACTAGCGGCACAGATACGCAGTATTTT

j_gene: TRBJ2-2
v_gene: TRBV6-1
d_gene: NA
abundance: NA
CDR3aa: CASSEGLGRGIKAGELFF
CDR3nt: TGTGCCAGCAGTGAAGGCTTAGGCAGGGGAATTAAAGCCGGGGAGCTGTTTTTT

j_gene: TRBJ1-2
v_gene: TRBV5-8
d_gene: TRBD1
abundance: NA
CDR3aa: CASSKRTGEGYTF
CDR3nt: TGTGCCAGCAGCAAACGGACAGGGGAAGGCTACACCTTC

j_gene: TRBJ1-5
v_gene: TRBV19
d_gene: NA
abundance: few
CDR3aa: CASSIWGKSNQPQHF
CDR3nt: TGTGCCAGTAGTATATGGGGGAAAAGCAATCAGCCCCAGCATTTT

j_gene: TRBJ2-3
v_gene: TRBV18
d_gene: NA
abundance: NA
CDR3aa: CASSPKMTAGAVTDTQYF
CDR3nt: TGTGCCAGCTCACCTAAAATGACGGCGGGGGCGGTCACAGATACGCAGTATTTT

j_gene: TRBJ1-2
v_gene: TRBV28
d_gene: TRBD1
abundance: NA
CDR3aa: CASSGMTGTAYGYTF
CDR3nt: TGTGCCAGCAGTGGGATGACAGGGACAGCCTATGGCTACACCTTC

j_gene: TRBJ2-1
v_gene: TRBV30
d_gene: NA
abundance: NA
CDR3aa: CAWRVDSYNEQFF
CDR3nt: TGTGCCTGGAGGGTCGACAGCTACAATGAGCAGTTCTTC

j_gene: TRBJ2-7
v_gene: TRBV5-4
d_gene: NA
abundance: NA
CDR3aa: CASSLEADSSYEQYF
CDR3nt: TGTGCCAGCAGCTTGGAGGCGGATAGCTCCTACGAGCAGTACTTC

j_gene: TRBJ2-1
v_gene: TRBV5-4
d_gene: NA
abundance: NA
CDR3aa: CASRSGTSMDEQFF
CDR3nt: TGTGCCAGCAGATCCGGGACGTCAATGGATGAGCAGTTCTTC

j_gene: TRBJ1-5
v_gene: TRBV5-6
d_gene: NA
abundance: NA
CDR3aa: CASSLGQYNQPQHF
CDR3nt: TGTGCCAGCAGCTTGGGACAGTACAATCAGCCCCAGCATTTT

j_gene: TRBJ1-2
v_gene: TRBV5-4
d_gene: TRBD1
abundance: NA
CDR3aa: CASRTGGGRGYTF
CDR3nt: TGTGCCAGCAGGACAGGGGGCGGAAGGGGCTACACCTTC

j_gene: TRBJ1-1
v_gene: TRBV6-5
d_gene: NA
abundance: few
CDR3aa: CASRGRVSSFF
CDR3nt: TGTGCCAGCCGCGGGAGAGTTTCAAGTTTCTTT